These 28 T cell receptor beta chains were sequenced from one sample in a study of blood T cell repertoires in COVID-19. Produced via immunoSEQ multiplex PCR; TCRdb's table is partial and in-frame only. The profile shows around 330,000 clones, roughly 89% of them singletons. Specimen: PBMCs or T cells enriched from blood (not recorded which). All receptors derive from a man aged 60-69 years who had recovered from COVID-19.

V gene TRBV4-3 combines with J gene TRBJ2-1; D perhaps matches TRBD2 (6 bases). CDR1 is LGHNA and CDR2 is YSLEER in the germline V gene. The CDR3 loop spans 16 amino acids. The V and J ends lost 1 base and 0 bases respectively, with 10 bases between them. The CDR3 is CASSQGQTSSYNEQFF. The CDR3 DNA reads as TGCGCCAGCAGCCAAGGACAGACTAGCTCCTACAATGAGCAGTTCTTC.

The J gene is TRBJ2-2, the V gene TRBV29-1, with TRBD2 matching 7 bases. Looked up from germline, CDR1 is SQVTM and CDR2 is ANQGSEA. The CDR3 is 13 amino acids. V shed 3 bases and J 7 bases; nucleotides not matched to a gene: 5. CDR3 region: CSVEASGGGELFF. CDR3 nucleotide sequence: TGCAGCGTTGAGGCTAGCGGAGGCGGGGAGCTGTTTTTT.

The gene calls are TRBV5-1 and TRBJ2-3; TRBD2 is a possible D gene (7 bases). V lost 0 bases and J 3 bases, leaving 14 bases between the germline ends. Germline values: CDR1 SGHRS, CDR2 YFSETQ. The CDR3 length is 16 residues. The CDR3 sequence is CASSLGGGANTDTQYF. CDR3 sequence (DNA): TGCGCCAGCAGCTTGGGGGGGGGCGCTAATACAGATACGCAGTATTTT.

The gene calls are TRBV7-9 and TRBJ2-5, with 9 positions matching TRBD1. The germline CDR1 and CDR2 sequences are SEHNR and FQNEAQ (reference sequence). This CDR3 has 13 residues. With V trimmed by 5 bases and J by 5 bases, 3 bases remained unmatched. CDR3 residues: CASSGTGSETQYF. CDR3 nucleotide sequence: TGTGCCAGCAGCGGGACAGGGTCGGAGACCCAGTACTTC. The full variable domain, with the rest looked up from reference TRBV7-9 and TRBJ2-5, is DTGVSQNPRHKITKRGQNVTFRCDPISEHNRLYWYRQTLGQGPEFLTYFQNEAQLEKSRLLSDRFSAERPKGSFSTLEIQRTEQGDSAMYLCASSGTGSETQYFGPGTRLLVL.

Notes on this clone: This CDR3 is also generated by other DNA sequences in the sample. The chain carries TRBV5-1 and TRBJ1-1, with D possibly being TRBD1 (6 bases). V dropped 5 bases and J dropped 1 base, with 12 bases sitting between them. The length of the CDR3 is 14 residues. Germline V gene data show CDR1 as SGHRS and CDR2 as YFSETQ. The CDR3 region is CASSPQGGNTEAFF. CDR3 sequence (DNA): TGCGCCAGCAGTCCACAGGGCGGGAACACTGAAGCTTTCTTT.

The chain uses TRBV18 and TRBJ2-1; 9 bases map to TRBD2. V gave up 0 bases and J gave up 6 bases; unmatched junction bases: 9. The CDR3 has 17 amino acids. Germline lookup yields CDR1 KGHSH and CDR2 LQKENI. The CDR3 DNA sequence: TGTGCCAGCTCACCACCCCAAATAGGGACTAGCTCCAATGAGCAGTTCTTC. It codes for CASSPPQIGTSSNEQFF.

This clone appeared once. The chain uses TRBV9 and TRBJ2-7, with TRBD2 matching over 7 bases. The germline V gene encodes CDR1 SGDLS and CDR2 YYNGEE. The V and J ends lost 0 bases and 1 base, in that order; junction bases with no gene match: 4. This CDR3 has 15 amino acids. CDR3: CASSVGAGDSYEQYF. CDR3 sequence (DNA): TGTGCCAGCAGCGTAGGGGCGGGAGATTCCTACGAGCAGTACTTC.

The chain employs TRBV4-2 and TRBJ2-4, with a weak D call TRBD1 (7 bases). Germline values: CDR1 LGHNA, CDR2 YNFKEQ. CDR3 length: 13 residues. Trimming removed 0 bases at V and 13 bases at J, with 13 bases between. The CDR3 DNA sequence: TGTGCCAGCAGCCAAGAACCCAGGGGGGAACAGTACTTC. Protein: CASSQEPRGEQYF.

This clone was seen a handful of times. The V and J genes are TRBV7-9 and TRBJ1-1; D unclear. The germline gives CDR1 SEHNR, CDR2 FQNEAQ (reference sequence). The V end was cut by 1 base, the J end by 6 bases, with 6 bases between. This CDR3 is built from 12 residues. The CDR3, as DNA: TGTGCCAGCAGCTTAGGTATCCCTGAAGCTTTCTTT. This encodes CASSLGIPEAFF.

The chain joins TRBV7-9 to TRBJ1-2, with D tentatively TRBD1 (6 bases). Trimming removed 5 bases from V and 4 bases from J, with 11 bases in between. This CDR3 has 13 residues. The germline V gene encodes CDR1 SEHNR and CDR2 FQNEAQ (reference sequence). CDR3 loop: CASSRDTLYGYTF. The CDR3 DNA reads TGTGCCAGCAGCAGGGACACCCTCTATGGCTACACCTTC.

V usage is TRBV2 and J usage is TRBJ2-5; 8 bases are a match to TRBD1. Trimming cost V 4 bases and J 5 bases; bases outside gene matches: 9. Germline loops: CDR1 SNHLY, CDR2 FYNNEI. This CDR3 is built from 15 residues. The CDR3 DNA reads as TGTGCCAGCAGTGCGGACAGGGTGGTGGGGGAGACCCAGTACTTC. Translated: CASSADRVVGETQYF.

The chain employs TRBV28 and TRBJ2-1; a possible D gene is TRBD1 (6 bases). V lost 3 bases, J lost 10 bases, and 10 bases lay in between. Germline lookup yields CDR1 MDHEN and CDR2 SYDVKM. The CDR3 runs to 12 residues. The CDR3 coding sequence is TGTGCCAGCAGTTTGGGGGCCGGGGAGCAGTTCTTC. Amino acids: CASSLGAGEQFF. Full variable domain (missing parts from reference TRBV28 and TRBJ2-1): DVKVTQSSRYLVKRTGEKVFLECVQDMDHENMFWYRQDPGLGLRLIYFSYDVKMKEKGDIPEGYSVSREKKERFSLILESASTNQTSMYLCASSLGAGEQFFGPGTRLTVL.

The chain joins TRBV28 to TRBJ1-2; 8 positions match TRBD1. CDR3 length: 15 residues. J gave up 4 bases and V 3 bases, and 7 bases lay outside the gene matches. Germline CDR1 MDHEN, CDR2 SYDVKM. This CDR3 reads CASSFPRGRGYGYTF. The CDR3 DNA reads TGTGCCAGCAGTTTCCCCAGGGGGCGCGGCTATGGCTACACCTTC.

The J gene is TRBJ1-2, the V gene TRBV19; TRBD1 aligns across 8 bases. Germline-derived CDR1 and CDR2 are LNHDA and SQIVND (reference sequence). The CDR3 is 15 residues long. Germline trimming cut 3 bases from V and 6 bases from J; bases unmatched to any gene: 9. Here the CDR3 DNA reads TGTGCCAGTAGTATCCTCCACCAGGGGGCTCATGGCTACACCTTC. This translates into CASSILHQGAHGYTF.

The rearrangement uses TRBV6-2 or TRBV6-3 and TRBJ2-3, with 7 bases matching TRBD1. The junction had 7 bases not matched to a gene; V was cut back by 8 bases and J by 2 bases. The length of the CDR3 is 14 residues. Germline lookup yields CDR1 MNHEY and CDR2 SVGEGT. CDR3 DNA: TGTGCCAGCTGCCGACAGGGAGACACAGATACGCAGTATTTT. This gives the protein CASCRQGDTDTQYF.

This clone appeared once. V usage is TRBV19 and J usage is TRBJ2-7, with 9 bases fitting TRBD1. Germline V gene lookup returns CDR1 LNHDA and CDR2 SQIVND (reference sequence). This CDR3 contains 17 residues. The V gene end was trimmed by 4 bases and the J gene end by 5 bases; junction bases not matched to a gene: 15. CDR3 DNA sequence: TGTGCCAGTAGTAAGGAGTTCGGGGGGACAGGGAATGACGAGCAGTACTTC. It encodes CASSKEFGGTGNDEQYF. The full variable domain, completed using reference TRBV19 and TRBJ2-7, is DGGITQSPKYLFRKEGQNVTLSCEQNLNHDAMYWYRQDPGQGLRLIYYSQIVNDFQKGDIAEGYSVSREKKESFPLTVTSAQKNPTAFYLCASSKEFGGTGNDEQYFGPGTRLTVT.

The rearrangement uses TRBV28 and TRBJ1-5, with no clear D. This CDR3 is built from 14 residues. The V gene's germline CDR1 is MDHEN and CDR2 SYDVKM. V lost 4 bases to trimming and J lost 10 bases, with 17 bases between them. The CDR3 coding sequence is TGTGCCAGCAGTTCCCCTGCGGCAGCACGTCCCCAGCATTTT. It is translated as CASSSPAAARPQHF.

This rearrangement joins TRBV9 to TRBJ2-1; D unclear. The CDR3 extends over 15 amino acids. V was clipped by 6 bases and J by 1 base, with 14 bases between them. In germline, CDR1 is SGDLS, CDR2 YYNGEE. The CDR3, as DNA: TGTGCCAGCACTACTATTGGAACATCCTACAATGAGCAGTTCTTC. Amino acids: CASTTIGTSYNEQFF.

The genes are TRBV9 and TRBJ1-2; the match to TRBD1 covers 8 bases. This CDR3 has 15 residues. Losses at the gene ends were 0 bases for V and 3 bases for J; bases not matched to a gene: 4. CDR1 and CDR2 (germline): SGDLS, YYNGEE. CDR3 loop: CASSVGTGTDYGYTF. DNA of the CDR3: TGTGCCAGCAGCGTAGGGACAGGGACGGACTATGGCTACACCTTC. Full variable domain (outside the CDR3, taken from reference TRBV9 and TRBJ1-2): DSGVTQTPKHLITATGQRVTLRCSPRSGDLSVYWYQQSLDQGLQFLIQYYNGEERAKGNILERFSAQQFPDLHSELNLSSLELGDSALYFCASSVGTGTDYGYTFGSGTRLTVV.

The gene calls are TRBV7-9 and TRBJ2-7; 7 bases align to TRBD1. The V segment lost 6 bases and the J segment 2 bases; nucleotides outside the gene matches: 4. The CDR3 length is 13 residues. Germline loops: CDR1 SEHNR, CDR2 FQNEAQ (reference sequence). For the CDR3, the DNA is TGTGCCAGCAGTACCGGGACAGCCTACGAGCAGTACTTC. This translates into CASSTGTAYEQYF.

The J gene is TRBJ1-3, the V gene TRBV30, with D possibly being TRBD1 (6 bases). Trimming removed 2 bases from V and 2 bases from J, with 10 bases in between. The CDR3 loop spans 14 amino acids. In germline, CDR1 is GTSNPN, CDR2 SVGIG (reference sequence). Here the CDR3 reads CAWSQGSAGNTIYF. Written as DNA, the CDR3 is TGTGCCTGGAGTCAGGGGAGTGCTGGAAACACCATATATTTT.

In its sample, this clone was seen once. The rearrangement joins TRBV6-2 or TRBV6-3 to TRBJ1-4, with no clear D. CDR1 and CDR2 (germline): MNHEY, SVGEGT. V was trimmed by 0 bases and J by 10 bases, leaving 9 bases between them. The CDR3 contains 13 residues. DNA of the CDR3: TGTGCCAGCAGTTACTCGAAACCGGGAAAACTGTTTTTT. Its protein is CASSYSKPGKLFF.

The chain links TRBV4-2 to TRBJ2-7; TRBD2 matches at 14 bases. Germline loops: CDR1 LGHNA, CDR2 YNFKEQ. Trimming at V came to 3 bases and at J to 0 bases, leaving 10 bases not matched to a gene. The CDR3 runs to 19 residues. CDR3 loop: CASSQTGTSGSGTSYEQYF. For the CDR3, the DNA is TGTGCCAGCAGCCAGACTGGGACTAGCGGGAGTGGCACCTCCTACGAGCAGTACTTC.

V and J are TRBV11-2 and TRBJ2-2; TRBD2 matches at 10 bases. CDR3 size: 16 residues. The V and J ends lost 5 bases and 7 bases, in that order; junction bases with no gene match: 10. Germline V gene sequence: CDR1 SGHAT, CDR2 FQNNGV. CDR3 residues: CASSLTSGALDGELFF. In nucleotides, the CDR3 is TGTGCCAGCAGCCTTACTAGCGGGGCCTTGGACGGGGAGCTGTTTTTT.

The CDR3 bases are TGTGCCAGCAGCTCCGGACTAGCAGCATCTAGCACAGATACGCAGTATTTT. Translation gives CASSSGLAASSTDTQYF. The chain recombines TRBV11-2 with TRBJ2-3; TRBD2 aligns across 8 bases. The V segment lost 4 bases and the J segment 0 bases; nucleotides outside the gene matches: 9. The germline V gene has CDR1 SGHAT and CDR2 FQNNGV. The CDR3 is 17 residues long.

The J gene is TRBJ2-3, the V gene TRBV25-1; 9 bases agree with TRBD1. This CDR3 contains 15 residues. The trim removed 5 bases at V and 1 base at J, leaving 4 bases unmatched. CDR1 and CDR2 from the germline V gene are MGHDK and SYGVNS. CDR3: CASSLQGAGTDTQYF. The CDR3 DNA follows: TGTGCCAGCAGTTTACAGGGGGCAGGCACAGATACGCAGTATTTT.

This clone was observed a single time. The chain carries TRBV5-1 and TRBJ1-1, with a weak D call TRBD1 (5 bases). The germline V gene encodes CDR1 SGHRS and CDR2 YFSETQ. The V gene lost 4 bases and the J gene lost 3 bases, with 16 bases spanning the gap. There are 15 residues in the CDR3. The CDR3, as DNA: TGCGCCAGCAGCACTGGATCCGGGGGTGACACTGAAGCTTTCTTT. This codes for CASSTGSGGDTEAFF.

The chain joins TRBV28 to TRBJ1-2, with TRBD1 matching over 12 bases. CDR3 size: 14 residues. J gave up 8 bases and V 6 bases, and 7 bases lay outside the gene matches. Germline loops: CDR1 MDHEN, CDR2 SYDVKM. CDR3 protein: CASSRDRGQEGYTF. CDR3 bases: TGTGCCAGCAGCCGGGACAGGGGGCAAGAGGGCTACACCTTC.